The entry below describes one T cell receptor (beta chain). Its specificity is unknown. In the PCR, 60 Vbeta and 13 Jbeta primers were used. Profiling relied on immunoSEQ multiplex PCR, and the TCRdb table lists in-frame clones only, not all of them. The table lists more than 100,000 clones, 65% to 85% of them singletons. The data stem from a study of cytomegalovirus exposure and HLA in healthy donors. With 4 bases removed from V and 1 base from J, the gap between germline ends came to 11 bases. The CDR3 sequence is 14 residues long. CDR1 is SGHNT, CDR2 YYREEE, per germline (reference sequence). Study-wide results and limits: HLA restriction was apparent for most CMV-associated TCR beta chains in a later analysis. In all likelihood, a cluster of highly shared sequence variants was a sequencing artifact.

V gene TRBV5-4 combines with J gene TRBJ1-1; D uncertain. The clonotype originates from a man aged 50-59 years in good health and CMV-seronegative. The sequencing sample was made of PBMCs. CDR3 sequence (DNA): TGTGCCAGCAGCGCAAATTACAGGAACACTGAAGCTTTCTTT. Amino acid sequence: CASSANYRNTEAFF.